This TCR beta chain derives from a study of cytomegalovirus exposure and HLA in healthy donors. Study results and limitations: The study reported that TCR beta sequences accurately predicted HLA-A and HLA-B alleles in most subjects. As immune exposure information, only CMV serostatus was available. Earlier analysis yielded a pattern in which most TCR beta V segments were productive about 90% or about 30% of the time. Exclusion as indistinguishable affected some V segments, including TRBV6-2 and TRBV6-3.

A word on this clone: Its antigen is currently unknown.

CDR1 and CDR2 from the germline V gene are MNHNY and SVGAGI (reference sequence). The CDR3 is 16 residues long. Trimming left V 6 bases short and J 8 bases short, with 23 bases between. Both 60 Vbeta primers and 13 Jbeta primers went into the PCR. Data came from immunoSEQ multiplex PCR; TCRdb stores just in-frame clones and leaves some out. The table has around 150,000 clones, around 79% seen once; the top ten hold 5.5% to 6%. The rearrangement uses TRBV6-6 and TRBJ2-1, with a tentative D call TRBD1 (5 bases). The sequence derives from a man aged 25 to 40 in good health and CMV-seropositive. Sequencing was carried out using PBMCs. The CDR3 DNA follows: TGTGCCAGCAGGTCTGAGCAGGGTGGGGATACAGATGAGCAGTTCTTC. Protein: CASRSEQGGDTDEQFF.